This TCR beta chain was recorded in a study of CD4 T cells in relation to SARS-CoV-2 and coronaviruses. Study information: ViraFEST: approximately eleven-day antigen culture of PBMCs, then TCR beta CDR3 sequencing. Crossreactive spike epitopes shared across donors were mapped to their HLA restriction. The negative reference was HIV-1 Nef peptide pool or peptide-free culture.

The protocol was immunoSEQ multiplex PCR, while the TCRdb copy is restricted to in-frame clones and leaves out a portion. The data show 25,000 to 30,000 clones, 77% seen once. V dropped 6 bases and J dropped 2 bases, with 13 bases sitting between them. CDR1 MRHNA and CDR2 SNTAGT come from the germline V gene. The CDR3 length is 14 residues. A remark on this clone: Its antigen is undetermined.

Before the COVID-19 pandemic, during about 2011-2019, CD4+ T cells were taken from unexposed donors. The cells were cultured for roughly 11 days before CD4+ T cells were isolated. Testing used SARS-CoV-2 S/N and four cold-coronavirus spikes on unexposed-donor CD4+ T cells, cells permitting. The rearrangement links TRBV6-4 to TRBJ1-2, with a weak D call TRBD1 (6 bases). Sequenced input: CD4+ T cells from PBMCs, cultured in vitro. The receptor was isolated from a human donor in good health. CDR3 nucleotides: TGTGCCAGCAGGTCAGGGGCCTCCAACTATGGCTACACCTTC. Translating it yields CASRSGASNYGYTF.